The following is a TCR beta chain sequence with its context. What it binds is not known. This sample stems from a study of vaccination effects on CD4 cells after COVID-19. The overall study: With the ViraFEST assay, the study expanded antigen-specific CD4+ T cells using viral peptide pools, then sequenced them. Post-vaccine draws lagged the second dose by a median of 72 days.

The repertoire was sequenced with immunoSEQ multiplex PCR; TCRdb's copy has only in-frame clones and lacks some. The table records tens of thousands of clones, around 69% of them present only once. Germline CDR1 is SGHRS and CDR2 is YFSETQ. The CDR3 is 19 amino acids. Losses at the gene ends were 0 bases for V and 0 bases for J; bases not matched to a gene: 11. Cultured cells yielded isolated CD4+ T cells after more than nine days. Either the BNT162b2 or mRNA-1273 vaccine was given to participants in two doses. At days 3 and 7, half of the medium was exchanged for IL-2 medium. The chain couples TRBV5-1 to TRBJ1-3; 8 nucleotides match TRBD1. The source of this sequence is a human donor who received a COVID-19 vaccine. Sequenced here: CD4+ T cells from PBMCs cultured without peptide, sampled after COVID-19 vaccination. The DNA of the CDR3 is TGCGCCAGCAGCTTGGTCCCAGGGGGCGCACTAAACTCTGGAAACACCATATATTTT. Its translation is CASSLVPGGALNSGNTIYF. The entire variable domain, with the rest obtained from reference TRBV5-1 and TRBJ1-3, is as follows: KAGVTQTPRYLIKTRGQQVTLSCSPISGHRSVSWYQQTPGQGLQFLFEYFSETQRNKGNFPGRFSGRQFSNSRSEMNVSTLELGDSALYLCASSLVPGGALNSGNTIYFGEGSWLTVV.